A single sample gave rise to the 22 T cell receptor beta chains below, sequenced in a study of T cell responses to AZD1222 COVID-19 vaccine. TCRdb's table, derived via immunoSEQ multiplex PCR, lists solely in-frame clones and lacks some. The table records about 83,000 clones, approximately 89% of them present only once. Specimen: peripheral blood, collected 28 days after the second AZD1222 dose. The receptor source for this set is an adult who received the AZD1222 COVID-19 vaccine.

This chain links TRBV27 with TRBJ2-4, with D unclear. The CDR3 contains 15 residues. Germline values: CDR1 MNHEY, CDR2 SMNVEV (reference sequence). The V gene lost 4 bases and the J gene lost 3 bases, with 13 bases spanning the gap. CDR3 DNA: TGTGCCAGCAGTTCCCCGACCCGGGTCAAAAACATTCAGTACTTC. Translated, it gives CASSSPTRVKNIQYF.

This clone turned up a few times. This sequence joins TRBV6-4 and TRBJ2-3, with TRBD2 matching over 7 bases. Germline CDR1 MRHNA, CDR2 SNTAGT. The CDR3 consists of 15 residues. V was clipped by 3 bases and J by 2 bases; unmatched bases: 5. CDR3 region: CASSEGAGSTDTQYF. DNA of the CDR3: TGTGCCAGCAGTGAAGGAGCGGGATCCACAGATACGCAGTATTTT.

This chain uses TRBV5-6 with TRBJ2-7; maybe TRBD1 (5 bases). V was clipped by 8 bases and J by 0 bases, with 27 bases between them. Germline lookup yields CDR1 SGHDT and CDR2 YYEEEE. This CDR3 region has 18 residues. CDR3 protein: CARGELRGRHSSSYEQYF. The CDR3 DNA sequence: TGTGCCAGGGGCGAACTTAGGGGCCGACATTCAAGCTCCTACGAGCAGTACTTC.

V is TRBV2 and J is TRBJ1-1, with D possibly TRBD1 on 5 matching bases. Germline V gene data show CDR1 as SNHLY and CDR2 as FYNNEI. V gave up 4 bases and J gave up 3 bases, with 12 bases separating them. The CDR3 is 14 amino acids. Here the CDR3 reads CASSGLGEYTEAFF. For the CDR3, the DNA is TGTGCCAGCAGTGGATTGGGGGAATACACTGAAGCTTTCTTT. Full variable domain (missing parts from reference TRBV2 and TRBJ1-1): EPEVTQTPSHQVTQMGQEVILRCVPISNHLYFYWYRQILGQKVEFLVSFYNNEISEKSEIFDDQFSVERPDGSNFTLKIRSTKLEDSAMYFCASSGLGEYTEAFFGQGTRLTVV.

For the CDR3, the DNA is TGTGCCAGCAGGGCGACAGGGGGCAATGAGCAGTTCTTC. Its translation: CASRATGGNEQFF. The rearrangement joins TRBV28 to TRBJ2-1; the match to TRBD1 covers 9 bases. Unmatched junction bases numbered 3, after V lost 6 bases and J lost 6 bases. There are 13 residues in the CDR3. Per germline, CDR1 MDHEN and CDR2 SYDVKM.

The gene calls are TRBV9 and TRBJ2-1; tentative D call: TRBD2 (6 bases). Germline CDR1 and CDR2: SGDLS and YYNGEE. This CDR3 region has 15 residues. V was trimmed by 4 bases and J by 5 bases, leaving 16 bases between them. The CDR3 DNA reads as TGTGCCAGCAGCACTCGGGGACTGGGCCACAATGAGCAGTTCTTC. This sequence encodes CASSTRGLGHNEQFF.

This clone occurred once. The V and J genes are TRBV19 and TRBJ1-5, with no clear D. The CDR3 totals 12 residues. V was shortened by 3 bases and J by 9 bases, with 9 bases between the two germline ends. The germline V gene has CDR1 LNHDA and CDR2 SQIVND (reference sequence). This chain's CDR3 is CASSIRPGPQHF. CDR3 coding DNA: TGTGCCAGTAGTATTCGGCCTGGGCCCCAGCATTTT. Variable domain in full (rest from reference TRBV19 and TRBJ1-5): DGGITQSPKYLFRKEGQNVTLSCEQNLNHDAMYWYRQDPGQGLRLIYYSQIVNDFQKGDIAEGYSVSREKKESFPLTVTSAQKNPTAFYLCASSIRPGPQHFGDGTRLSIL.

This chain joins TRBV7-2 and TRBJ2-7; the match to TRBD2 covers 7 bases. V shed 5 bases, J shed 2 bases, and the junction held 12 bases outside the gene matches. Germline V lookup: CDR1 SGHTA, CDR2 FQGNSA. CDR3 length: 16 amino acids. CDR3 in amino acids: CASSPPGAGNPYEQYF. The CDR3 bases are TGTGCCAGCAGCCCGCCTGGAGCGGGGAACCCCTACGAGCAGTACTTC.

The rearrangement uses TRBV5-1 and TRBJ2-5; TRBD2 is a possible D gene (5 bases). CDR3 size: 13 residues. Germline V gene sequence: CDR1 SGHRS, CDR2 YFSETQ. Trimming removed 3 bases at V and 1 base at J, with 7 bases between. The CDR3 DNA is TGCGCCAGCAGCTGGGAGAGCCAAGAGACCCAGTACTTC. Its translation is CASSWESQETQYF.

V is TRBV7-2 and J is TRBJ1-6, with 9 bases aligning to TRBD1. Germline-derived CDR1 and CDR2 are SGHTA and FQGNSA. The CDR3 is 15 amino acids. The ends lost 1 base at V and 8 bases at J; junction bases unmatched: 3. Here the CDR3 reads CASSLGGQGDSPLHF. The CDR3 DNA follows: TGTGCCAGCAGCTTAGGGGGACAGGGTGATTCACCCCTCCACTTT.

This sequence joins TRBV18 and TRBJ2-3; the match to TRBD2 covers 8 bases. This CDR3 comprises 20 residues. CDR1 is KGHSH and CDR2 is LQKENI in the germline V gene. The V and J ends lost 2 bases and 0 bases, in that order; junction bases with no gene match: 16. In DNA form, the CDR3 reads TGTGCCAGCTCACCATTCTTAGGCAGCGGGAGTCATTTTAGCACAGATACGCAGTATTTT. This gives the protein CASSPFLGSGSHFSTDTQYF. Full variable domain (remainder filled in from reference TRBV18 and TRBJ2-3): NAGVMQNPRHLVRRRGQEARLRCSPMKGHSHVYWYRQLPEEGLKFMVYLQKENIIDESGMPKERFSAEFPKEGPSILRIQQVVRGDSAAYFCASSPFLGSGSHFSTDTQYFGPGTRLTVL.

The count of this clone is one. The chain combines TRBV12-3 or TRBV12-4 with TRBJ2-1; no clear D. The CDR3 is made up of 12 amino acids. V lost 2 bases and J 10 bases, leaving 9 bases between the germline ends. Here the CDR3 reads CASSLKGSEQFF. In DNA, the CDR3 is TGTGCCAGCAGTTTAAAGGGATCGGAGCAGTTCTTC.

The chain combines TRBV3-1 (or the pseudogene TRBV3-2) with TRBJ1-1; 9 nucleotides line up with TRBD1. With 4 bases clipped from V and 6 bases from J, the junction kept 12 bases outside the gene matches. This CDR3 contains 16 residues. Germline-derived CDR1 and CDR2 are LGHDT and YNNKEL (reference sequence). CDR3 loop: CASSLSHRGRDPEAFF. The CDR3 DNA reads as TGTGCCAGCAGCCTCTCACACAGGGGGCGCGACCCTGAAGCTTTCTTT.

This clone was counted once. The genes are TRBV7-2 and TRBJ2-7, with D unresolved. The CDR3 loop spans 13 amino acids. The V end was cut by 0 bases, the J end by 3 bases, with 6 bases between. Germline assignment: CDR1 SGHTA and CDR2 FQGNSA. This CDR3 reads CASSLARYYEQYF. The CDR3 DNA reads TGTGCCAGCAGCTTAGCACGGTACTACGAGCAGTACTTC.

The V and J genes are TRBV7-9 and TRBJ1-1, with 7 bases fitting TRBD1. This CDR3 has 17 residues. The V segment lost 6 bases and the J segment 3 bases; nucleotides outside the gene matches: 16. From germline, CDR1 is SEHNR and CDR2 FQNEAQ (reference sequence). CDR3 DNA sequence: TGTGCCAGCAGACGTGACCGCGACAGGGCATGGGACACTGAAGCTTTCTTT. Protein product: CASRRDRDRAWDTEAFF. Drawing the rest from reference TRBV7-9 and TRBJ1-1, the complete variable domain is DTGVSQNPRHKITKRGQNVTFRCDPISEHNRLYWYRQTLGQGPEFLTYFQNEAQLEKSRLLSDRFSAERPKGSFSTLEIQRTEQGDSAMYLCASRRDRDRAWDTEAFFGQGTRLTVV.

The gene calls are TRBV11-2 and TRBJ1-4, with D unclear. Germline loops: CDR1 SGHAT, CDR2 FQNNGV. V was trimmed by 2 bases and J by 8 bases, leaving 15 bases between them. The CDR3 has 15 residues. The CDR3 sequence is CASSLSGYLREKLFF. The CDR3 nucleotides are TGTGCCAGCAGCTTATCGGGCTACCTTAGGGAAAAACTGTTTTTT.

The CDR3 region has the DNA TGTGCCAGCAGTCCTCCTAAAGCCCAGGGCAACTACGAGCAGTACTTC. Its translation: CASSPPKAQGNYEQYF. V is TRBV28 and J is TRBJ2-7; D might be TRBD1 (5 bases). V gave up 5 bases and J gave up 3 bases, with 20 bases separating them. The germline V gene encodes CDR1 MDHEN and CDR2 SYDVKM. This CDR3 has 16 amino acids.

This chain links TRBV5-4 with TRBJ1-6; 7 bases agree with TRBD1. The V gene's germline CDR1 is SGHNT and CDR2 YYREEE (reference sequence). Trimming removed 0 bases from V and 7 bases from J; junction bases left unmatched: 7. The CDR3 totals 16 residues. The CDR3: CASSLASTGQNSPLHF. CDR3 nucleotide sequence: TGTGCCAGCAGCTTGGCCTCGACAGGGCAGAATTCACCCCTCCACTTT.

In its sample, this clone was seen once. This chain links TRBV28 with TRBJ1-2; D unclear. Germline V gene sequence: CDR1 MDHEN, CDR2 SYDVKM. This CDR3 is 13 amino acids long. V dropped 3 bases and J dropped 6 bases, with 11 bases sitting between them. The CDR3 nucleotides are TGTGCCAGCAGTTTGCCCCCCGGGAATGGCTACACCTTC. Protein sequence: CASSLPPGNGYTF.

The chain is built from TRBV30 and TRBJ2-5; D gene uncertain. The germline V and J ends were trimmed by 4 bases and 0 bases, with 0 bases remaining between them. The CDR3 consists of 10 residues. Germline CDR1 GTSNPN, CDR2 SVGIG (reference sequence). The CDR3 DNA follows: TGTGCCTGGAACCAAGAGACCCAGTACTTC. This encodes CAWNQETQYF.

V usage is TRBV7-9 and J usage is TRBJ2-3, with 14 bases matching TRBD2. Germline V gene lookup returns CDR1 SEHNR and CDR2 FQNEAQ (reference sequence). V lost 4 bases, J lost 4 bases, and 10 bases stayed unmatched. The CDR3 has 18 residues. The CDR3 DNA sequence: TGTGCCAGCAGCTCCGGGACTAGCGGGAGAATAACCGCAGATACGCAGTATTTT. Translated, it gives CASSSGTSGRITADTQYF.

This chain links TRBV7-3 with TRBJ1-3, with D uncertain. The germline V and J ends were trimmed by 0 bases and 3 bases, with 9 bases remaining between them. CDR3 size: 15 residues. The germline V gene has CDR1 SGHTA and CDR2 FQGTGA. DNA of the CDR3: TGTGCCAGCAGCTTAACGGCCGGTCGTGGAAACACCATATATTTT. It yields the protein CASSLTAGRGNTIYF. Full variable domain (missing parts from reference TRBV7-3 and TRBJ1-3): GAGVSQTPSNKVTEKGKYVELRCDPISGHTALYWYRQSLGQGPEFLIYFQGTGAADDSGLPNDRFFAVRPEGSVSTLKIQRTERGDSAVYLCASSLTAGRGNTIYFGEGSWLTVV.